This T cell receptor beta chain was recovered during a study of blood T cell repertoires in COVID-19 (TCRdb year 2020). In the study overall: Samples covering the acute and convalescent phases of COVID-19 were provided by collaborators in the United States, Italy and Spain. The material from the prospective study consisted of cDNA or gDNA derived from T cells, B-cell-depleted T cells, or PBMCs. Deeply sampled blood TCRbeta repertoires from subjects exposed to, actively infected with, or recovered from COVID-19 were included in the dataset. The repertoires were made available in a free public database intended to serve as a resource for research on the immune response to SARS-CoV-2. Samples came from the ongoing ImmuneRACE study (first 160 participants) plus 1,254 subjects from 6 global collaborators. A de-identified subject ID, COVID-19 status, age in years and sex were almost always included in the sample metadata. Where available, HLA class I and class II types were taken from metadata supplied by the sample provider and were not determined by assay-based typing.

Taken from the germline V gene (reference sequence), the CDR1 and CDR2 loops are MNHEY and SMNVEV. V is reduced by 5 bases and J by 5 bases, leaving a spacing of 4 bases between them. Inclusive of the bounding cysteine and phenylalanine, the CDR3 is 11 residues long. Of the read, only the CDR3 DNA is kept; its 33 bases are in frame from base 1. What the authors observed across the whole study: The quantity of clinical and demographic metadata differed by source and by participant and was supplied without curation.

Another Seattle source contributed samples from volunteer blood donors who had recovered from COVID-19. Whole blood was collected in K2EDTA tubes by collaborating institutions according to the institutions' own protocols. For TCRbeta analysis, collaborators shipped samples in one of three forms: frozen whole blood, isolated PBMCs, or DNA extracted from either of those sample types. The immunoSEQ Assay, a bias-controlled multiplex PCR, was used to amplify TCRbeta CDR3 regions from genomic DNA. Turning to the authors' computational methods: The number of nucleated cells in each sample was estimated from the amplification of reference gene primers within the assay. To quantify the absolute abundance of each unique TCRbeta CDR3 rearrangement, sequence reads were collapsed and filtered. For each sample, productive Simpson clonality was calculated by taking the square root of Simpson's diversity index across productive rearrangements. TCRdb obtained this table from immuneACCESS and retained in-frame rearrangements with V and J assigned. These tables miss some clones; where compared with another copy, unresolved V genes account for less than half of the shortfall, and the remainder is unexplained. That table gives V, J and clone size, and the DNA gave D and trimming. In this sample the table shows about 250,000 clones, around 86% of which occur a single time. The biggest ten clones account for around 1.5% of the sample.

In regard to this clone: Its antigen is unknown. Base qualities are not at hand, and no much larger clone is one base apart.

The V and J genes are TRBV27 and TRBJ1-5, with no reliable assignment of the D segment. Sequencing was performed on peripheral blood. The TCR sequence derives from a woman aged 55-69 years who had recovered from COVID-19. The CDR3 sequence is CASSPYQPQHF. The DNA sequence follows: TGTGCCAGCAGTCCCTATCAGCCCCAGCATTTT.